These T cell receptor beta chains were read from a single sample in a study of vaccination effects on CD4 cells after COVID-19. Data came from immunoSEQ multiplex PCR; TCRdb stores just in-frame clones and leaves some out. There are 37,000 or so clones in the sample; about 70% occur only once, and 14% to 15% lies in the top ten. Antigens of these TCRs are unknown. The source was CD4+ T cells from PBMCs cultured with HCoV-OC43 spike peptides, collected before COVID-19 vaccination. Receptor source: a human donor who received a COVID-19 vaccine. The CDR3 runs from the conserved cysteine through the conserved F or W. The order of the fields is J gene, D gene, clone size, V gene, CDR3 length, CDR3 DNA, CDR3 protein. A D gene is named only where the DNA matches it firmly. Size tells how often a clone was seen (once, few, many) or the class of an expanded clone, and some rows leave it out.

J gene: TRBJ2-2
D gene: .
clone size: .
V gene: TRBV12-3/TRBV12-4
CDR3 length: 13
CDR3 DNA: TGTGCCAGCAGTTTATCCCACACCGGGGAGCTGTTTTTT
CDR3 protein: CASSLSHTGELFF

J gene: TRBJ1-2
D gene: .
clone size: few
V gene: TRBV4-1
CDR3 length: 13
CDR3 DNA: TGCGCCAGCAGCCAGCCCAGGGCTCATGGCTACACCTTC
CDR3 protein: CASSQPRAHGYTF

J gene: TRBJ1-2
D gene: .
clone size: .
V gene: TRBV29-1
CDR3 length: 12
CDR3 DNA: TGCAGCGTAGCTACAGGGAACTATGGCTACACCTTC
CDR3 protein: CSVATGNYGYTF

J gene: TRBJ1-2
D gene: .
clone size: .
V gene: TRBV12-3/TRBV12-4
CDR3 length: 13
CDR3 DNA: TGTGCCAGCAGTCTTTCCCCCGCGAATGGCTACACCTTC
CDR3 protein: CASSLSPANGYTF

J gene: TRBJ2-7
D gene: TRBD2
clone size: .
V gene: TRBV5-8
CDR3 length: 15
CDR3 DNA: TGTGCCAGCAGCTTGGGGGGGGGACTGAGCTACGAGCAGTACTTC
CDR3 protein: CASSLGGGLSYEQYF

J gene: TRBJ2-1
D gene: .
clone size: .
V gene: TRBV11-2
CDR3 length: 13
CDR3 DNA: TGTGCCAGCAGCTTCGGAACAGGGAAAGAGCAGTTCTTC
CDR3 protein: CASSFGTGKEQFF

J gene: TRBJ1-4
D gene: .
clone size: .
V gene: TRBV19
CDR3 length: 14
CDR3 DNA: TGTGCCAGTCAACAGATTGGAGCTAATGAAAAACTGTTTTTT
CDR3 protein: CASQQIGANEKLFF

J gene: TRBJ1-5
D gene: .
clone size: .
V gene: TRBV10-3
CDR3 length: 12
CDR3 DNA: TGTGCCATCAGTGAGGTGGGGGAGCCCCAGCATTTT
CDR3 protein: CAISEVGEPQHF

J gene: TRBJ1-4
D gene: TRBD1
clone size: .
V gene: TRBV7-2
CDR3 length: 14
CDR3 DNA: TGTGCCAGCGGCAGGGGGCTTTACAATGAAAAACTGTTTTTT
CDR3 protein: CASGRGLYNEKLFF

J gene: TRBJ1-1
D gene: TRBD1
clone size: .
V gene: TRBV6-5
CDR3 length: 14
CDR3 DNA: TGTGCCAGCAGGCTACAGGGGTCGAACACTGAAGCTTTCTTT
CDR3 protein: CASRLQGSNTEAFF

J gene: TRBJ2-7
D gene: TRBD2
clone size: .
V gene: TRBV4-1
CDR3 length: 19
CDR3 DNA: TGCGCCAGCAGCCAAATCCAAACTTCTAGCGGTACTAGCTCCTACGAGCAGTACTTC
CDR3 protein: CASSQIQTSSGTSSYEQYF

J gene: TRBJ2-3
D gene: .
clone size: .
V gene: TRBV9
CDR3 length: 17
CDR3 DNA: TGTGCCAGCAGCATCCAGGGGAGGGGGGGCCGGACAGATACGCAGTATTTT
CDR3 protein: CASSIQGRGGRTDTQYF

J gene: TRBJ2-7
D gene: .
clone size: .
V gene: TRBV6-5
CDR3 length: 12
CDR3 DNA: TGTGCCAGCAGCTGGGACGGCTACGAGCAGTACTTC
CDR3 protein: CASSWDGYEQYF

J gene: TRBJ1-4
D gene: TRBD1
clone size: few
V gene: TRBV27
CDR3 length: 14
CDR3 DNA: TGTGCCAGCAGCCAACAGGGGTTTAATGAAAAACTGTTTTTT
CDR3 protein: CASSQQGFNEKLFF

J gene: TRBJ1-6
D gene: TRBD1
clone size: .
V gene: TRBV5-1
CDR3 length: 15
CDR3 DNA: TGCGCCAGCAGCGTACAGGGGTTGGATAATTCACCCCTCCACTTT
CDR3 protein: CASSVQGLDNSPLHF

J gene: TRBJ1-3
D gene: TRBD1
clone size: .
V gene: TRBV27
CDR3 length: 13
CDR3 DNA: TGTGCCACTTCGACAGGGCTTGGAAACACCATATATTTT
CDR3 protein: CATSTGLGNTIYF

J gene: TRBJ1-1
D gene: .
clone size: .
V gene: TRBV5-4
CDR3 length: 13
CDR3 DNA: TGTGCCAGCAGCTTGGGAGGGGGCACTGAAGCTTTCTTT
CDR3 protein: CASSLGGGTEAFF

J gene: TRBJ2-7
D gene: TRBD1
clone size: once
V gene: TRBV18
CDR3 length: 14
CDR3 DNA: TGTGCCAGCTCATCCGGGACAGATTCCTACGAGCAGTACTTC
CDR3 protein: CASSSGTDSYEQYF

J gene: TRBJ1-1
D gene: .
clone size: .
V gene: TRBV30
CDR3 length: 13
CDR3 DNA: TGTGCCTGGAGCCGAGGAGGGAACACTGAAGCTTTCTTT
CDR3 protein: CAWSRGGNTEAFF

J gene: TRBJ2-5
D gene: TRBD1
clone size: .
V gene: TRBV10-3
CDR3 length: 16
CDR3 DNA: TGTGCCATCAGCTCGGGTGGACAGGGGATTACAGAGACCCAGTACTTC
CDR3 protein: CAISSGGQGITETQYF